This TCR beta chain was retrieved from a study of cytomegalovirus exposure and HLA in healthy donors. Concerning this clone itself: Its antigen is currently unknown.

Germline CDR1 reads LNHDA; CDR2 reads SQIVND (reference sequence). V was trimmed by 7 bases and J by 3 bases, leaving 6 bases between them. This CDR3 region has 11 residues. Primers: 60 Vbeta forward and 13 Jbeta reverse. Libraries were prepared by immunoSEQ multiplex PCR; TCRdb keeps only in-frame clonotypes and omits some of them. The table lists 150,000 to 200,000 clones, about four fifths of them singletons. Study results and limitations: Reported findings show TCR beta sequences accurately forecast HLA-A and HLA-B alleles in most subjects. The authors assumed roughly uniform sequencing depth across donors for presence/absence analyses.

The source material was PBMCs. The receptor's source is a woman in her thirties in good health and CMV-seropositive. The rearrangement joins TRBV19 to TRBJ1-1; no definite D call. CDR3 nucleotides: TGTGCCAGTAACGACTACACTGAAGCTTTCTTT. This translates into CASNDYTEAFF. The variable domain in full, completed from reference TRBV19 and TRBJ1-1, reads DGGITQSPKYLFRKEGQNVTLSCEQNLNHDAMYWYRQDPGQGLRLIYYSQIVNDFQKGDIAEGYSVSREKKESFPLTVTSAQKNPTAFYLCASNDYTEAFFGQGTRLTVV.